This is a list of T cell receptor beta chains from one sample in a study of control samples from healthy donors and cancer patients. Libraries were prepared by immunoSEQ multiplex PCR; TCRdb keeps only in-frame clonotypes and omits some of them. Among 20,000 to 25,000 clones listed, around four fifths were seen once. What was sequenced was PBMCs. These receptors all come from a man in his fifties or sixties with colorectal cancer. Each CDR3 is given with its conserved first and last residue. The D gene is left open where the match is weak. Clone size is not always given. Where it is, it says once, few, many or a class for expanded clones.

v_gene	abundance	j_gene	d_gene	CDR3aa	CDR3nt
TRBV3-1/TRBV3-2	.	TRBJ2-5	.	CASSQGSSNQETQYF	TGTGCCAGCAGCCAAGGGTCGAGCAACCAAGAGACCCAGTACTTC
TRBV6-4	.	TRBJ2-3	.	CASSKVGQTSTDTQYF	TGTGCCAGCAGTAAGGTGGGGCAGACTAGCACAGATACGCAGTATTTT
TRBV7-8	.	TRBJ1-1	.	CASSPQGTEAFF	TGTGCCAGCAGCCCACAGGGTACTGAAGCTTTCTTT
TRBV5-5	few	TRBJ1-2	.	CASSPREGDGYTF	TGTGCCAGCAGCCCGAGGGAAGGCGATGGCTACACCTTC
TRBV6-6	.	TRBJ1-5	.	CASRAHTGYQPQHF	TGTGCCAGCAGGGCCCATACAGGTTACCAGCCCCAGCATTTT
TRBV3-1/TRBV3-2	.	TRBJ1-3	TRBD1	CASSLQGSGAIYF	TGTGCCAGCAGCCTACAGGGGAGCGGTGCCATATATTTT
TRBV7-9	.	TRBJ2-1	.	CASSLEGWGPFF	TGTGCCAGCAGCTTAGAAGGGTGGGGGCCGTTCTTC
TRBV30	.	TRBJ1-1	TRBD1	CAWSVGQRNTEAFF	TGTGCCTGGAGTGTGGGACAGAGAAACACTGAAGCTTTCTTT
TRBV27	.	TRBJ1-2	TRBD1	CASSPPGQGLFGYTF	TGTGCCAGCAGTCCACCGGGACAGGGGCTTTTTGGCTACACCTTC
TRBV6-5	.	TRBJ1-6	TRBD1	CASSYSKDRATSPLHF	TGTGCCAGCAGTTACTCGAAGGACAGGGCGACTTCACCCCTCCACTTT
TRBV6-5	.	TRBJ1-1	.	CASKASVNTEAFF	TGTGCCAGCAAGGCTTCAGTGAACACTGAAGCTTTCTTT
TRBV27	once	TRBJ2-3	.	CASGLSTDTQYF	TGTGCCAGCGGACTGAGCACAGATACGCAGTATTTT
TRBV13	.	TRBJ2-1	.	CASSPGLVYNEQFF	TGTGCCAGCAGCCCCGGACTTGTATACAATGAGCAGTTCTTC
TRBV3-1/TRBV3-2	.	TRBJ1-2	TRBD1	CASSPTGGSNYGYTF	TGTGCCAGCAGCCCTACAGGGGGTTCTAACTATGGCTACACCTTC
TRBV19	.	TRBJ1-1	.	CASSNLGHTEAFF	TGTGCCAGTAGTAACCTAGGGCACACTGAAGCTTTCTTT
TRBV2	.	TRBJ2-2	.	CASSLTRGTGELFF	TGTGCCAGCAGCCTGACCAGGGGCACCGGGGAGCTGTTTTTT
TRBV2	.	TRBJ2-1	.	CASSGTDYNEQFF	TGTGCCAGCAGTGGGACTGACTACAATGAGCAGTTCTTC
TRBV3-1/TRBV3-2	.	TRBJ1-2	.	CASSQDGRSDLYGYTF	TGTGCCAGCAGCCAAGATGGCAGGTCCGACCTCTATGGCTACACCTTC
TRBV5-1	.	TRBJ2-3	TRBD1	CASSPWDRDGTDTQYF	TGCGCCAGCAGCCCGTGGGACAGGGACGGCACAGATACGCAGTATTTT
TRBV5-4	.	TRBJ2-7	.	CASSLEDAFYEQYF	TGTGCCAGCAGCTTGGAAGACGCCTTCTACGAGCAGTACTTC
TRBV14	.	TRBJ2-5	.	CASSQDPKGPGETQYF	TGTGCCAGCAGCCAAGATCCGAAGGGGCCGGGGGAGACCCAGTACTTC
TRBV3-1/TRBV3-2	.	TRBJ1-1	.	CASSQTDGPMNTEAFF	TGTGCCAGCAGCCAGACGGACGGACCAATGAACACTGAAGCTTTCTTT
TRBV5-1	.	TRBJ1-3	.	CASSLGSTGIKNTIYF	TGCGCCAGCAGCTTGGGCTCAACAGGGATAAAGAACACCATATATTTT
TRBV6-2/TRBV6-3	.	TRBJ1-1	.	CASSYSTQNTEAFF	TGTGCCAGCAGTTACTCGACACAGAACACTGAAGCTTTCTTT
TRBV9	.	TRBJ1-1	.	CASSVGGWDTEAFF	TGTGCCAGCAGCGTAGGTGGGTGGGACACTGAAGCTTTCTTT
TRBV6-1	once	TRBJ1-2	TRBD1	CASSEAVGRGNYGYTF	TGTGCCAGCAGTGAAGCGGTGGGCAGGGGGAACTATGGCTACACCTTC
TRBV30	.	TRBJ1-5	.	CAWSRTENQPQHF	TGTGCCTGGAGTAGGACAGAGAATCAGCCCCAGCATTTT
TRBV10-3	.	TRBJ1-2	.	CAISEIAEIYGYTF	TGTGCCATCAGTGAAATCGCAGAAATCTATGGCTACACCTTC
TRBV7-2	.	TRBJ2-1	TRBD2	CASSLGKRGTNEQFF	TGTGCCAGCAGCTTAGGGAAGCGGGGGACCAATGAGCAGTTCTTC
TRBV5-4	.	TRBJ2-1	TRBD2	CASSLELASYNEQFF	TGTGCCAGCAGCTTGGAACTAGCGTCTTACAATGAGCAGTTCTTC
TRBV3-1/TRBV3-2	.	TRBJ2-1	.	CASSPGQFSGSNEQFF	TGTGCCAGCAGCCCCGGACAGTTTTCGGGGTCGAATGAGCAGTTCTTC
TRBV3-1/TRBV3-2	.	TRBJ1-4	.	CASSNPGTNEKLFF	TGTGCCAGCAGCAACCCAGGGACTAATGAAAAACTGTTTTTT
TRBV30	.	TRBJ1-1	.	CAWIGGGLTEAFF	TGTGCCTGGATTGGGGGAGGATTAACTGAAGCTTTCTTT
TRBV10-3	.	TRBJ1-3	TRBD1	CAISDLTGLGNTIYF	TGTGCCATCAGTGACCTGACAGGGCTAGGAAACACCATATATTTT
TRBV6-5	once	TRBJ1-3	.	CASSSWGHSGNTIYF	TGTGCCAGCAGTTCTTGGGGCCACTCTGGAAACACCATATATTTT
TRBV2	.	TRBJ1-2	.	CASSDNYGYTF	TGTGCCAGTTCGGACAACTATGGCTACACCTTC
TRBV11-3	few	TRBJ1-1	.	CASSLDLNTEAFF	TGTGCCAGCAGCTTAGACTTAAACACTGAAGCTTTCTTT
TRBV30	.	TRBJ2-3	TRBD2	CAWMPLMGAGATDTQYF	TGTGCCTGGATGCCCCTTATGGGAGCGGGGGCCACAGATACGCAGTATTTT